This TCR beta chain was profiled in a study of blood T cell repertoires in COVID-19. In the study overall: The United States, Italy and Spain were the sources of the acute and convalescent COVID-19 samples.

The authors' processing: Nucleated cell counts were estimated from reference gene primer amplification. Data came from immunoSEQ multiplex PCR; TCRdb stores just in-frame clones and leaves some out. That table gives V, J and clone size, and the DNA gave D and trimming. Of some 150,000 clones listed, roughly 90% are singletons. This clone was seen just once. The sequencing sample was made of peripheral blood. This sequence originates from a man aged 55 to 70 with acute or convalescent COVID-19.

CDR3: CASSFGGGTGELFF. CDR3 nucleotide sequence: TGTGCCAGCAGTTTTGGGGGGGGCACCGGGGAGCTGTTTTTT. This chain links TRBV27 with TRBJ2-2, with TRBD2 identical over 7 bases. The CDR3 extends over 14 amino acids. Per germline, CDR1 MNHEY and CDR2 SMNVEV (reference sequence). V lost 3 bases and J lost 4; bases outside the gene matches: 2.